What follows are 25 T cell receptor beta chains derived from one specimen sequenced in a study of blood T cell repertoires in COVID-19. Repertoires were generated with immunoSEQ multiplex PCR, while TCRdb's copy carries only in-frame clones and drops some. This sample has more than 75,000 clones, with around 84% found just once. The specimen sequenced was peripheral blood. The receptors stem from a human donor in a cohort sampled during active COVID-19.

The rearrangement uses TRBV5-8 and TRBJ1-2, with 9 bases aligning to TRBD1. The germline V gene encodes CDR1 SGHTS and CDR2 YDEGEE. CDR3 length equals 13 residues. The junction had 6 bases not matched to a gene; V was cut back by 7 bases and J by 5 bases. The CDR3 region is CASQSTGGYGYTF. DNA of the CDR3: TGTGCCAGCCAGTCGACAGGGGGATATGGCTACACCTTC.

The chain is built from TRBV11-2 and TRBJ2-7, with 11 bases lining up with TRBD1. This CDR3 contains 15 residues. Germline CDR1 and CDR2: SGHAT and FQNNGV. Losses at the gene ends were 6 bases for V and 3 bases for J; bases not matched to a gene: 7. CDR3 DNA: TGTGCCAGCAGTCTGGGGGGACAGGGGGGCTACGAGCAGTACTTC. This codes for CASSLGGQGGYEQYF.

The J gene is TRBJ2-2, the V gene TRBV2, with D unclear. Germline V gene sequence: CDR1 SNHLY, CDR2 FYNNEI. This CDR3 contains 15 residues. Trimming removed 9 bases at V and 0 bases at J, with 14 bases between. The DNA of the CDR3 is TGTGCCAGTGTTGGGCAGACCTCGAACACCGGGGAGCTGTTTTTT. Its translation is CASVGQTSNTGELFF.

CDR3 protein: CATSGGVYSSYNEQFF. The DNA for the CDR3 is TGTGCCACCAGTGGCGGGGTTTACTCTTCCTACAATGAGCAGTTCTTC. V gene TRBV24-1 combines with J gene TRBJ2-1; D is possibly TRBD2 (6 bases). The V and J ends lost 5 bases and 1 base respectively, with 14 bases between them. Germline V lookup: CDR1 KGHDR, CDR2 SFDVKD. CDR3 size: 16 residues.

The chain recombines TRBV6-5 with TRBJ1-1; D is ambiguous. The germline V and J ends were trimmed by 6 bases and 3 bases, with 11 bases remaining between them. Germline assignment: CDR1 MNHEY and CDR2 SVGAGI. This CDR3 spans 13 amino acids. CDR3 residues: CASRPPGDTEAFF. CDR3 coding DNA: TGTGCCAGCAGGCCTCCGGGAGACACTGAAGCTTTCTTT.

The chain couples TRBV7-2 to TRBJ1-2, with D maybe TRBD1 (6 bases). V was cut by 4 bases and J by 3 bases, with 15 bases left in between. The CDR3 extends over 15 amino acids. In germline, CDR1 is SGHTA, CDR2 FQGNSA. The CDR3 here is CASSSAGVSDYGYTF. The CDR3 DNA follows: TGTGCCAGCAGCTCAGCAGGGGTTTCGGACTATGGCTACACCTTC.

The CDR3: CASNKGGYSEAFF. CDR3 DNA sequence: TGTGCCAGCAATAAGGGGGGGTACTCTGAAGCTTTCTTT. The chain uses TRBV6-5 and TRBJ1-1, with D maybe TRBD1 (6 bases). Germline V gene sequence: CDR1 MNHEY, CDR2 SVGAGI. V was shortened by 7 bases and J by 6 bases, with 15 bases between the two germline ends. This CDR3 spans 13 amino acids.

There are a few counts of this clone. The chain recombines TRBV5-1 with TRBJ2-4, with 11 bases identical to TRBD2. The V gene end was trimmed by 3 bases and the J gene end by 4 bases; junction bases not matched to a gene: 6. Germline V gene data show CDR1 as SGHRS and CDR2 as YFSETQ. The CDR3 consists of 16 residues. The CDR3 DNA reads as TGCGCCAGCAGCTCGGGGACTAGCGGAGAGAAAAACATTCAGTACTTC. It codes for CASSSGTSGEKNIQYF.

This chain links TRBV5-4 with TRBJ2-5, with D maybe TRBD1 (6 bases). The length of the CDR3 is 14 residues. Germline-derived CDR1 and CDR2 are SGHNT and YYREEE (reference sequence). Trimming stripped 3 bases from V and 2 bases from J, with 11 bases between. CDR3 sequence (DNA): TGTGCCAGCAGCTCGGACAGCACTCAAGAGACCCAGTACTTC. Its translation is CASSSDSTQETQYF.

V gene TRBV18 combines with J gene TRBJ2-5; 7 bases are a match to TRBD1. CDR1 and CDR2 (germline): KGHSH, LQKENI. The CDR3 runs to 13 residues. The junction had 3 bases not matched to a gene; V was cut back by 3 bases and J by 5 bases. The CDR3 bases are TGTGCCAGCTCACCGGGACAGAGGGAGACCCAGTACTTC. Translating gives CASSPGQRETQYF.

This clone has just one count. The CDR3 bases are TGTGCCAGCAGGGGAGGACAGGTCCAGACCTACGAGCAGTACTTC. Translation: CASRGGQVQTYEQYF. The V and J genes are TRBV6-5 and TRBJ2-7; a possible D gene is TRBD1 (7 bases). The CDR3 is made up of 15 amino acids. Trimming left V 6 bases short and J 2 bases short, with 17 bases between. CDR1 is MNHEY, CDR2 SVGAGI, per germline.

The J gene is TRBJ1-1, the V gene TRBV5-1; the D is unclear. This CDR3 comprises 14 residues. CDR1 is SGHRS and CDR2 is YFSETQ in the germline V gene. Trimming pared 1 base from V and 1 base from J, leaving 8 bases between. CDR3 bases: TGCGCCAGCAGCTTGCAGGAACCGAACACTGAAGCTTTCTTT. Translating gives CASSLQEPNTEAFF.

V is TRBV28 and J is TRBJ1-6; no definite D call. The germline gives CDR1 MDHEN, CDR2 SYDVKM. CDR3 length: 12 amino acids. V shed 10 bases and J shed 4 bases, with 8 bases lying between them. The CDR3, as DNA: TGTGCCACCAACGGGTATAATTCACCCCTCCACTTT. Translating it yields CATNGYNSPLHF.

The chain recombines TRBV19 with TRBJ2-2, with D uncertain. CDR1 LNHDA and CDR2 SQIVND come from the germline V gene (reference sequence). This CDR3 has 14 amino acids. Trimming left V 3 bases short and J 1 base short, with 6 bases between. The CDR3 loop reads CASSITRNTGELFF. DNA for the CDR3: TGTGCCAGTAGTATCACGAGGAACACCGGGGAGCTGTTTTTT.

This chain links TRBV5-1 with TRBJ1-1; D gene ambiguous. The CDR3 totals 13 residues. Trimming pared 1 base from V and 5 bases from J, leaving 9 bases between. CDR1 and CDR2 from the germline V gene are SGHRS and YFSETQ. For the CDR3, the DNA is TGCGCCAGCAGCTTGTTAGCTGGGACTGAAGCTTTCTTT. Protein sequence: CASSLLAGTEAFF.

V usage is TRBV4-1 and J usage is TRBJ2-7, with 9 bases fitting TRBD1. CDR1 and CDR2 from the germline V gene are MGHRA and YSYEKL. V shed 2 bases, J shed 0 bases, and the junction held 11 bases outside the gene matches. The length of the CDR3 is 18 residues. The CDR3 region is CASSQPKGKDRGSYEQYF. CDR3 coding DNA: TGCGCCAGCAGCCAACCCAAGGGAAAGGACAGGGGCTCCTACGAGCAGTACTTC.

This clone was counted only a few times. The CDR3 coding sequence is TGTGCCAGCAGTTCCCCGGACAGGGTCGGTTACACTGAAGCTTTCTTT. It codes for CASSSPDRVGYTEAFF. The chain has TRBV27 and TRBJ1-1, with 8 bases lining up with TRBD1. The J segment lost 3 bases and the V segment lost 4 bases, leaving 10 bases of the junction unmatched. Germline-derived CDR1 and CDR2 are MNHEY and SMNVEV (reference sequence). This CDR3 has 16 amino acids.

The chain couples TRBV3-1 (or the pseudogene TRBV3-2) to TRBJ2-7; 9 nucleotides line up with TRBD2. Germline V gives CDR1 LGHDT, CDR2 YNNKEL (reference sequence). Losses at the gene ends were 4 bases for V and 6 bases for J; bases not matched to a gene: 7. The CDR3 sequence is 14 residues long. In DNA form, the CDR3 reads TGTGCCAGCAGCCTCGCTAGCGGGGTTAGCGAGCAGTACTTC. Translating it yields CASSLASGVSEQYF.

The chain combines TRBV18 with TRBJ2-6; tentatively, D is TRBD2 (6 bases). This CDR3 has 15 amino acids. CDR1 and CDR2 from the germline V gene are KGHSH and LQKENI. Trimming left V 2 bases short and J 2 bases short, with 7 bases between. Here the CDR3 reads CASSPTGAGANVLTF. CDR3 nucleotides: TGTGCCAGCTCACCAACGGGGGCTGGGGCCAACGTCCTGACTTTC. Complete variable domain (other parts from reference TRBV18 and TRBJ2-6): NAGVMQNPRHLVRRRGQEARLRCSPMKGHSHVYWYRQLPEEGLKFMVYLQKENIIDESGMPKERFSAEFPKEGPSILRIQQVVRGDSAAYFCASSPTGAGANVLTFGAGSRLTVL.

The chain uses TRBV11-3 and TRBJ2-7; the match to TRBD2 covers 8 bases. Germline-derived CDR1 and CDR2 are SGHNT and YENEEA. The CDR3 spans 17 residues. V was clipped by 0 bases and J by 6 bases; unmatched bases: 13. The CDR3 spells CASSLDSVAGGSGEQYF. For the CDR3, the DNA is TGTGCCAGCAGCTTAGACTCGGTGGCGGGGGGTTCCGGCGAGCAGTACTTC. Variable domain in full (rest from reference TRBV11-3 and TRBJ2-7): EAGVVQSPRYKIIEKKQPVAFWCNPISGHNTLYWYLQNLGQGPELLIRYENEEAVDDSQLPKDRFSAERLKGVDSTLKIQPAELGDSAVYLCASSLDSVAGGSGEQYFGPGTRLTVT.

The chain combines TRBV3-1 (or the pseudogene TRBV3-2) with TRBJ1-5; TRBD1 agrees at 7 bases. The V gene's germline CDR1 is LGHDT and CDR2 YNNKEL (reference sequence). The CDR3 contains 14 residues. V shed 4 bases and J 4 bases; nucleotides not matched to a gene: 4. CDR3 residues: CASSRGTVNQPQHF. CDR3 in DNA: TGTGCCAGCAGCCGTGGGACAGTAAATCAGCCCCAGCATTTT.

In its sample, this clone was seen a few times. CDR3 loop: CASSQTGIGEKLFF. The DNA for the CDR3 is TGTGCCAGCAGCCAGACAGGGATTGGGGAAAAACTGTTTTTT. The rearrangement links TRBV27 to TRBJ1-4; 7 nucleotides line up with TRBD1. Germline V gene data show CDR1 as MNHEY and CDR2 as SMNVEV (reference sequence). CDR3 length: 14 amino acids. V was clipped by 6 bases and J by 8 bases; unmatched bases: 9.

A few counts support this clone. The chain recombines TRBV18 with TRBJ2-7; 9 positions match TRBD2. With V trimmed by 3 bases and J by 0 bases, 0 bases remained unmatched. CDR1 and CDR2 (germline): KGHSH, LQKENI. This CDR3 region has 14 residues. The chain's CDR3 is CASSPTSGSYEQYF. The DNA for the CDR3 is TGTGCCAGCTCACCGACTAGCGGCTCCTACGAGCAGTACTTC.

This clone was counted a single time. J is TRBJ1-2 and V is TRBV19, with 7 nucleotides matching TRBD1. This CDR3 spans 15 amino acids. Germline lookup yields CDR1 LNHDA and CDR2 SQIVND (reference sequence). V trimming: 7 bases; J trimming: 4 bases; junction bases outside the gene matches: 12. The CDR3 loop is CASTPTSTGPYGYTF. The CDR3 coding sequence is TGTGCCAGTACTCCTACGTCGACAGGGCCCTATGGCTACACCTTC.

V usage is TRBV28 and J usage is TRBJ2-2; the D gene is possibly TRBD2 (6 bases). The CDR3 runs to 15 residues. CDR1 MDHEN and CDR2 SYDVKM come from the germline V gene. V lost 6 bases, J lost 1 base, and 12 bases lay in between. The CDR3 coding sequence is TGTGCCAGCAGGGTTGGGAGGTGGAACACCGGGGAGCTGTTTTTT. This encodes CASRVGRWNTGELFF.